This T cell receptor beta chain is drawn from a study of graft-versus-host responses after intestinal transplantation. About the study: Among the recipients, transplants were multivisceral, liver-intestinal, or isolated intestinal. Once they had received anti-thymocyte globulin induction, all recipients took tacrolimus and steroids for about three years.

Study findings and constraints: Peak circulating GvH clone levels tracked with early post-transplant HvG declines.

As regards this clone: Its specificity is not known.

Germline values: CDR1 WSHSY, CDR2 SAAADI. The CDR3 runs to 12 residues. V lost 10 bases, J lost 5 bases, and 6 bases stayed unmatched. Generated by immunoSEQ multiplex PCR, the TCRdb table keeps only in-frame clones and is missing some. The sample holds roughly 100,000 clones, 93% seen once. The material was unstimulated CD8+ T cells sorted from spleen or lymph node cells, obtained before intestinal transplant. The rearrangement joins TRBV10-2 to TRBJ1-1; 8 nucleotides match TRBD1. The source is a human donor who received an intestinal transplant. In nucleotides, the CDR3 is TGCGCCACCGGACAGGGAGGTACTGAAGCTTTCTTT. Translated, it gives CATGQGGTEAFF.